These 28 T cell receptor beta chains were all obtained from the same sample, sequenced in a study of T cell responses to AZD1222 COVID-19 vaccine. TCRdb's table, derived via immunoSEQ multiplex PCR, lists solely in-frame clones and lacks some. The sample carries some 120,000 clones, approximately 93% recorded once. Specimen: peripheral blood, collected on day 0 of AZD1222 vaccination. Source of these receptors: an adult in good health.

The gene calls are TRBV3-1 (or the pseudogene TRBV3-2) and TRBJ1-5; D not resolved. The CDR3 is 13 amino acids. The V end lost 4 bases, the J end lost 9 bases, and 13 bases lay between the germline ends. CDR1 and CDR2 from the germline V gene are LGHDT and YNNKEL (reference sequence). CDR3 amino acids: CASSLLDEGPQHF. The CDR3 DNA reads as TGTGCCAGCAGCCTCCTTGATGAGGGGCCCCAGCATTTT.

This chain connects TRBV5-1 to TRBJ2-5; 7 bases line up with TRBD1. The CDR3 sequence is 14 residues long. The J segment lost 1 base and the V segment lost 1 base, leaving 1 base of the junction unmatched. The germline V gene has CDR1 SGHRS and CDR2 YFSETQ. The CDR3 nucleotides are TGCGCCAGCAGCTTGTGGGACAGCCAAGAGACCCAGTACTTC. As protein: CASSLWDSQETQYF. The full variable domain, its missing parts supplied by reference TRBV5-1 and TRBJ2-5, is KAGVTQTPRYLIKTRGQQVTLSCSPISGHRSVSWYQQTPGQGLQFLFEYFSETQRNKGNFPGRFSGRQFSNSRSEMNVSTLELGDSALYLCASSLWDSQETQYFGPGTRLLVL.

The gene calls are TRBV28 and TRBJ1-4; D may be TRBD1 (6 bases). Per germline, CDR1 MDHEN and CDR2 SYDVKM. V was cut by 6 bases and J by 0 bases, with 14 bases left in between. This CDR3 spans 16 amino acids. DNA of the CDR3: TGTGCCAGCAGCCAACACAGGGACTCAACTAATGAAAAACTGTTTTTT. It codes for CASSQHRDSTNEKLFF.

The V call is TRBV19, the J call TRBJ1-5; D is perhaps TRBD1 (6 bases). V was trimmed by 3 bases and J by 6 bases, leaving 9 bases between them. Germline V lookup: CDR1 LNHDA, CDR2 SQIVND (reference sequence). This CDR3 is 13 amino acids long. This chain's CDR3 is CASSMGGPQPQHF. The CDR3 DNA reads as TGTGCCAGTAGTATGGGGGGCCCTCAGCCCCAGCATTTT. Drawing the rest from reference TRBV19 and TRBJ1-5, the complete variable domain is DGGITQSPKYLFRKEGQNVTLSCEQNLNHDAMYWYRQDPGQGLRLIYYSQIVNDFQKGDIAEGYSVSREKKESFPLTVTSAQKNPTAFYLCASSMGGPQPQHFGDGTRLSIL.

The V gene is TRBV3-1 (or the pseudogene TRBV3-2), the J gene TRBJ2-1; unclear D gene. V dropped 3 bases and J dropped 5 bases, with 5 bases sitting between them. Looked up from germline, CDR1 is LGHDT and CDR2 is YNNKEL (reference sequence). The CDR3 spans 12 residues. CDR3 sequence: CASSHLHNEQFF. The CDR3 nucleotides are TGTGCCAGCAGCCACCTACACAATGAGCAGTTCTTC.

V and J are TRBV24-1 and TRBJ2-2; D may match TRBD1 or TRBD2 (6 bases each). From germline, CDR1 is KGHDR and CDR2 SFDVKD. The CDR3 has 14 amino acids. The ends were cut back, 5 bases at V and 3 bases at J, with 9 bases in the middle. This CDR3 reads CATSVGGDTGELFF. The CDR3 coding sequence is TGTGCCACCAGTGTGGGGGGCGACACCGGGGAGCTGTTTTTT.

The rearrangement links TRBV7-9 to TRBJ2-3; perhaps TRBD2 as D (6 bases). V was shortened by 8 bases and J by 0 bases, with 15 bases between the two germline ends. CDR3 length equals 15 residues. The V gene's germline CDR1 is SEHNR and CDR2 FQNEAQ (reference sequence). In nucleotides, the CDR3 is TGTGCCAGCGGGGCGCCGGGGGTTAGCACAGATACGCAGTATTTT. It yields the protein CASGAPGVSTDTQYF. Using reference TRBV7-9 and TRBJ2-3 for the parts outside the CDR3, the full variable domain is DTGVSQNPRHKITKRGQNVTFRCDPISEHNRLYWYRQTLGQGPEFLTYFQNEAQLEKSRLLSDRFSAERPKGSFSTLEIQRTEQGDSAMYLCASGAPGVSTDTQYFGPGTRLTVL.

This clone was observed a single time. The rearrangement uses TRBV6-1 and TRBJ2-7, with 7 bases fitting TRBD1. The trim removed 4 bases at V and 1 base at J, leaving 10 bases unmatched. CDR1 MNHNS and CDR2 SASEGT come from the germline V gene. The CDR3 has 16 residues. This CDR3 reads CASSVSGQRTSYEQYF. The CDR3 nucleotides are TGTGCCAGCAGTGTATCGGGACAGAGAACGTCCTACGAGCAGTACTTC.

The chain carries TRBV14 and TRBJ1-1; D unclear. Germline V lookup: CDR1 SGHDN, CDR2 FVKESK. The CDR3 covers 18 residues. V lost 1 base, J lost 3 bases, and 21 bases lay in between. The CDR3 sequence is CASSQGTLGPAGDTEAFF. The CDR3 DNA follows: TGTGCCAGCAGCCAAGGGACCTTAGGACCCGCTGGGGACACTGAAGCTTTCTTT.

The chain has TRBV10-1 and TRBJ1-6; D is undetermined. Trimming shortened V by 0 bases and J by 6 bases, and 6 bases separated the two germline ends. The CDR3 covers 14 residues. Germline V CDR1 and CDR2: WNHNN, SYGVQD (reference sequence). The CDR3 loop is CASSESPGNSPLHF. The CDR3 nucleotides are TGCGCCAGCAGTGAGTCACCGGGTAATTCACCCCTCCACTTT.

J is TRBJ2-7 and V is TRBV6-2 or TRBV6-3, with D hard to call. CDR1 and CDR2 (germline): MNHEY, SVGEGT. Trimming cost V 2 bases and J 4 bases, with 18 bases left between them. This CDR3 spans 16 amino acids. The DNA of the CDR3 is TGTGCCAGCAGTTACCTAGGAAAAAAGTGGGGATACGAGCAGTACTTC. As protein: CASSYLGKKWGYEQYF.

The chain couples TRBV29-1 to TRBJ1-5, with D uncertain. Germline CDR1 reads SQVTM; CDR2 reads ANQGSEA. The germline V and J ends were trimmed by 7 bases and 6 bases, with 13 bases remaining between them. The CDR3 extends over 12 amino acids. The CDR3 protein is CSAEGGSQPQHF. In DNA form, the CDR3 reads TGCAGCGCCGAGGGCGGGTCTCAGCCCCAGCATTTT.

The chain combines TRBV7-2 with TRBJ2-1; D may be TRBD1 (6 bases). The CDR3 length is 13 residues. V gave up 3 bases and J gave up 5 bases, with 8 bases separating them. Germline V CDR1 and CDR2: SGHTA, FQGNSA. The CDR3 protein is CASSLGHNNEQFF. DNA for the CDR3: TGTGCCAGCAGCTTGGGACACAACAATGAGCAGTTCTTC.

The V and J genes are TRBV28 and TRBJ1-6; D ambiguous. The germline gives CDR1 MDHEN, CDR2 SYDVKM. This CDR3 has 11 residues. The ends were cut back, 8 bases at V and 9 bases at J, with 8 bases in the middle. The DNA for the CDR3 is TGTGCCAGCGGATCGGTTTCACCCCTCCACTTT. Protein: CASGSVSPLHF.

V and J are TRBV20-1 and TRBJ2-1; D is undetermined. With 3 bases removed from V and 9 bases from J, the gap between germline ends came to 9 bases. The CDR3 has 11 amino acids. CDR1 DFQATT and CDR2 SNEGSKA come from the germline V gene (reference sequence). The CDR3 coding sequence is TGCAGTGCTAGCGGAGAACTTGAGCAGTTCTTC. Translated, it gives CSASGELEQFF.

V gene TRBV27 combines with J gene TRBJ1-2, with TRBD1 identical over 11 bases. The trim removed 2 bases at V and 4 bases at J, leaving 3 bases unmatched. The CDR3 has 15 residues. Germline-derived CDR1 and CDR2 are MNHEY and SMNVEV (reference sequence). CDR3 loop: CASSLRTGGTYGYTF. Here the CDR3 DNA reads TGTGCCAGCAGTTTACGGACAGGGGGCACCTATGGCTACACCTTC.

V gene TRBV12-3 or TRBV12-4 combines with J gene TRBJ2-1; D is uncertain. CDR3 size: 12 residues. Trimming removed 1 base at V and 6 bases at J, with 4 bases between. The CDR3 bases are TGTGCCAGCAGTTTAGTTCGCAATGAGCAGTTCTTC. It yields the protein CASSLVRNEQFF.

This rearrangement joins TRBV29-1 to TRBJ2-3, with D possibly TRBD1 on 6 matching bases. Trimming stripped 7 bases from V and 0 bases from J, with 20 bases between. CDR3 size: 16 residues. Germline V CDR1 and CDR2: SQVTM, ANQGSEA. The CDR3 loop reads CSAARGSATSTDTQYF. DNA of the CDR3: TGCAGCGCCGCCAGGGGCTCCGCGACCAGCACAGATACGCAGTATTTT.

V and J are TRBV6-6 and TRBJ2-5, with 7 bases identical to TRBD1. V lost 8 bases to trimming and J lost 1 base; unmatched junction nucleotides: 4. This CDR3 has 13 amino acids. The germline gives CDR1 MNHNY, CDR2 SVGAGI (reference sequence). The CDR3 here is CASERDSQETQYF. CDR3 coding DNA: TGTGCCAGCGAAAGGGACAGCCAAGAGACCCAGTACTTC.

This clone was picked up one time. The chain recombines TRBV7-8 with TRBJ1-5; D gene ambiguous. Trimming cost V 6 bases and J 6 bases, with 18 bases left between them. The CDR3 loop spans 15 amino acids. The germline V gene has CDR1 SGHVS and CDR2 FQNEAQ. As DNA, the CDR3 is TGTGCCAGCAGTTCAAAGAGGCAGCGGGGTCAGCCCCAGCATTTT. It specifies CASSSKRQRGQPQHF.

This clone is a singleton in its sample. This CDR3 reads CASSLDRVSFF. For the CDR3, the DNA is TGTGCCAGCAGCCTGGACAGGGTTTCGTTCTTC. The chain couples TRBV28 to TRBJ2-1, with 8 bases identical to TRBD1. The CDR3 is 11 amino acids. Trimming took 6 bases from V and 15 from J; bases not matched to a gene: 7. CDR1 and CDR2 (germline): MDHEN, SYDVKM.

V and J are TRBV18 and TRBJ1-1, with 7 positions matching TRBD1. CDR3 length: 15 amino acids. Germline trimming cut 3 bases from V and 5 bases from J; bases unmatched to any gene: 9. Germline assignment: CDR1 KGHSH and CDR2 LQKENI. CDR3 sequence reads: CASSPTSAGGTEAFF. CDR3 in DNA: TGTGCCAGCTCACCCACGTCCGCAGGGGGAACTGAAGCTTTCTTT.

V gene TRBV28 combines with J gene TRBJ2-7; D unclear. This CDR3 spans 11 amino acids. Trimming removed 7 bases from V and 7 bases from J, with 11 bases in between. Germline CDR1 reads MDHEN; CDR2 reads SYDVKM. CDR3 protein: CASNRVGEQYF. CDR3 nucleotide sequence: TGTGCCAGCAACCGAGTGGGGGAGCAGTACTTC.

The chain carries TRBV27 and TRBJ2-1, with D possibly TRBD1 on 5 matching bases. The CDR3 runs 14 residues. CDR1 MNHEY and CDR2 SMNVEV come from the germline V gene (reference sequence). Between the trimmed V and J ends, which lost 5 bases and 9 bases, there was a span of 17 bases. The CDR3 DNA follows: TGTGCCAGCAGTAGGACAAGGACCTTCGGTGAGCAGTTCTTC. The encoded protein is CASSRTRTFGEQFF.

The chain combines TRBV28 with TRBJ2-7, with 9 nucleotides matching TRBD2. This CDR3 is built from 14 residues. V gave up 8 bases and J gave up 2 bases; unmatched junction bases: 7. Per germline, CDR1 MDHEN and CDR2 SYDVKM. The CDR3 DNA reads as TGTGCCAGCGTGGCGGGAGGGCTCGCCTACGAGCAGTACTTC. Residues: CASVAGGLAYEQYF.

The genes are TRBV7-9 and TRBJ1-4; D is unresolved. The CDR3 spans 11 residues. The ends were cut back, 7 bases at V and 8 bases at J, with 8 bases in the middle. Germline V CDR1 and CDR2: SEHNR, FQNEAQ (reference sequence). As DNA, the CDR3 is TGTGCCAGCAACCCTGGGGAAAAACTGTTTTTT. It encodes CASNPGEKLFF. Supplemented by reference TRBV7-9 and TRBJ1-4, the full variable domain reads DTGVSQNPRHKITKRGQNVTFRCDPISEHNRLYWYRQTLGQGPEFLTYFQNEAQLEKSRLLSDRFSAERPKGSFSTLEIQRTEQGDSAMYLCASNPGEKLFFGSGTQLSVL.

CDR3 region: CASRGTEDPEAFF. Written as DNA, the CDR3 is TGTGCCAGCCGGGGGACGGAAGACCCTGAAGCTTTCTTT. The chain couples TRBV27 to TRBJ1-1; a possible D gene is TRBD1 (5 bases). This CDR3 has 13 amino acids. Germline loops: CDR1 MNHEY, CDR2 SMNVEV (reference sequence). The V end lost 8 bases, the J end lost 6 bases, and 16 bases lay between the germline ends.

The genes are TRBV2 and TRBJ2-1, with 11 bases aligning to TRBD2. The germline gives CDR1 SNHLY, CDR2 FYNNEI. This CDR3 is built from 18 residues. J gave up 0 bases and V 3 bases, and 7 bases lay outside the gene matches. CDR3 coding DNA: TGTGCCAGCAGTGACTCAGGACTAGCGGGTCACTCCTACAATGAGCAGTTCTTC. Translating it yields CASSDSGLAGHSYNEQFF.